These 28 T cell receptor beta chains came from one sample sequenced in a study of T cells after yellow fever vaccination. TCRdb re-called the 5' RACE reads with MiXCR, one entry per CDR3 protein. The table has about 630,000 distinct CDR3 sequences, roughly an eighth seen once; the top ten hold approximately 15%. Sequencing used PBMCs, obtained on the day of the yellow fever booster vaccination. These TCRs come from a man under 40 who received the YFV17D yellow fever vaccine.

The chain links TRBV12-3 or TRBV12-4 to TRBJ1-5; D might be TRBD1 (5 bases). The CDR3 runs 15 residues. V was shortened by 5 bases and J by 2 bases, with 13 bases between the two germline ends. CDR3: CASSPQGGGNQPQHF. The CDR3 nucleotides read TGTGCCAGCAGTCCCCAGGGAGGTGGCAATCAGCCCCAGCATTTT.

The V call is TRBV5-1, the J call TRBJ2-1; TRBD1 or TRBD2 may be the D gene (5 bases each). Trimming removed 4 bases at V and 4 bases at J, with 12 bases between. This CDR3 comprises 14 residues. Germline V gene data show CDR1 as SGHRS and CDR2 as YFSETQ. Written as DNA, the CDR3 is TGCGCCAGCAGCCCTAGGGACCCTTACAATGAGCAGTTCTTC. This gives the protein CASSPRDPYNEQFF. Filled out from reference TRBV5-1 and TRBJ2-1, the complete variable domain reads KAGVTQTPRYLIKTRGQQVTLSCSPISGHRSVSWYQQTPGQGLQFLFEYFSETQRNKGNFPGRFSGRQFSNSRSEMNVSTLELGDSALYLCASSPRDPYNEQFFGPGTRLTVL.

This clonotype showed up just a few times. The V call is TRBV6-2 or TRBV6-3, the J call TRBJ2-7, with TRBD2 identical over 8 bases. CDR1 is MNHEY, CDR2 SVGEGT, per germline. Trimming took 0 bases from V and 4 from J; bases not matched to a gene: 11. The CDR3 sequence is 17 residues long. The CDR3 nucleotides read TGTGCCAGCAGTTACTCGAGCTTTGGGACTAGAGCTTACGAGCAGTACTTC. This gives the protein CASSYSSFGTRAYEQYF.

CDR3 sequence: CAISGQAGYEQYF. As DNA, the CDR3 is TGTGCCATCAGTGGTCAGGCGGGGTACGAGCAGTACTTC. The chain combines TRBV10-3 with TRBJ2-7; D is possibly TRBD2 (6 bases). Germline CDR1 reads ENHRY; CDR2 reads SYGVKD. Trimming pared 4 bases from V and 4 bases from J, leaving 11 bases between. The CDR3 consists of 13 residues.

The gene calls are TRBV7-3 and TRBJ1-1; D is unresolved. Per germline, CDR1 SGHTA and CDR2 FQGTGA. V lost 0 bases, J lost 4 bases, and 6 bases lay in between. The CDR3 is made up of 13 amino acids. The CDR3 DNA is TGTGCCAGCAGCTTAACGGACGGCACTGAAGCTTTCTTT. Translation gives CASSLTDGTEAFF.

This clonotype was seen a few times. This chain joins TRBV29-1 and TRBJ2-1; 13 positions match TRBD2. Germline V gives CDR1 SQVTM, CDR2 ANQGSEA. The CDR3 extends over 14 amino acids. The ends lost 6 bases at V and 10 bases at J; junction bases unmatched: 9. In nucleotides, the CDR3 is TGCAGCGTAAGGACTAGCGGGAGAAGACTAGAGCAGTTCTTC. Encoded protein: CSVRTSGRRLEQFF.

V gene TRBV12-3 or TRBV12-4 combines with J gene TRBJ2-1, with TRBD2 matching 14 bases. With V trimmed by 2 bases and J by 8 bases, 2 bases remained unmatched. CDR3 length: 15 residues. The CDR3 reads CASSLSGLAGDEQFF. The CDR3, as DNA: TGTGCCAGCAGTTTATCGGGACTAGCGGGAGATGAGCAGTTCTTC.

The chain links TRBV11-1 to TRBJ2-7; 8 bases line up with TRBD1. Unmatched junction bases numbered 6, after V lost 5 bases and J lost 3 bases. Germline CDR1 is SGHAT and CDR2 is FQDESV (reference sequence). The CDR3 covers 14 residues. CDR3 in DNA: TGTGCCAGCAGCCGGACAGGGTGGAGCTACGAGCAGTACTTC. As protein: CASSRTGWSYEQYF.

The chain links TRBV11-1 to TRBJ2-5, with 9 bases lining up with TRBD1. The CDR3 totals 15 residues. V was pared by 2 bases and J by 10 bases, with 11 bases of the junction left unmatched. CDR1 and CDR2 (germline): SGHAT, FQDESV (reference sequence). CDR3 in amino acids: CASSLTRPGTGRQYF. The CDR3 nucleotides are TGTGCCAGCAGCTTAACTCGTCCCGGGACAGGGCGCCAGTACTTC. The complete variable domain, with remaining parts taken from reference TRBV11-1 and TRBJ2-5, reads EAEVAQSPRYKITEKSQAVAFWCDPISGHATLYWYRQILGQGPELLVQFQDESVVDDSQLPKDRFSAERLKGVDSTLKIQPAELGDSAMYLCASSLTRPGTGRQYFGPGTRLLVL.

This clonotype was seen a few times. This rearrangement joins TRBV4-2 to TRBJ2-7; D uncertain. This CDR3 is built from 13 residues. V gave up 5 bases and J gave up 6 bases, with 14 bases separating them. Germline-derived CDR1 and CDR2 are LGHNA and YNFKEQ. The DNA for the CDR3 is TGTGCCAGCAGCGATACACCCTCCCTCGAGCAGTACTTC. This gives the protein CASSDTPSLEQYF.

This clonotype was counted a few times. The chain combines TRBV20-1 with TRBJ2-3; D not certain. The CDR3 length is 12 residues. CDR1 and CDR2 from the germline V gene are DFQATT and SNEGSKA (reference sequence). Trimming stripped 3 bases from V and 6 bases from J, with 10 bases between. The CDR3 here is CSASLNADTQYF. DNA for the CDR3: TGCAGTGCTAGTCTTAACGCTGATACGCAGTATTTT.

This clonotype was observed a few times. The V and J genes are TRBV20-1 and TRBJ2-3, with a tentative D call TRBD1 (6 bases). The germline V gene has CDR1 DFQATT and CDR2 SNEGSKA (reference sequence). The CDR3 totals 13 residues. The germline V and J ends were trimmed by 6 bases and 0 bases, with 10 bases remaining between them. The CDR3 here is CSARTVSTDTQYF. CDR3 nucleotides: TGCAGTGCAAGGACAGTAAGCACAGATACGCAGTATTTT.

This clonotype has only a few counts. The chain has TRBV27 and TRBJ1-5; D is perhaps TRBD1 (5 bases). The CDR3 loop spans 18 amino acids. The V gene lost 2 bases and the J gene lost 0 bases, with 17 bases spanning the gap. Germline CDR1 and CDR2: MNHEY and SMNVEV (reference sequence). The DNA of the CDR3 is TGTGCCAGCAGTTTACCGGGTCAAGGGGCGGATAGCAATCAGCCCCAGCATTTT. Translating gives CASSLPGQGADSNQPQHF.

This clonotype was picked up a small number of times. The chain carries TRBV7-3 and TRBJ2-1, with D possibly being TRBD2 (7 bases). V lost 5 bases, J lost 0 bases, and 14 bases lay in between. The CDR3 is 16 residues long. Germline loops: CDR1 SGHTA, CDR2 FQGTGA. CDR3 nucleotide sequence: TGTGCCAGCAGCCATAAGGGGGGGAGCTCCTACAATGAGCAGTTCTTC. Translating it yields CASSHKGGSSYNEQFF.

The table lists this clonotype with a few counts. The genes are TRBV5-5 and TRBJ2-4; possible D gene TRBD1, 6 bases. With 3 bases removed from V and 0 bases from J, the gap between germline ends came to 16 bases. Germline assignment: CDR1 SGHKS and CDR2 YYEKEE (reference sequence). The CDR3 runs 17 residues. The chain's CDR3 is CASSSRQEQGAKNIQYF. Written as DNA, the CDR3 is TGTGCCAGCAGCTCACGACAGGAACAGGGAGCCAAAAACATTCAGTACTTC.

This clonotype came up many times. One end of the junction varies from germline; a read error may be responsible. The chain recombines TRBV6-6 with TRBJ2-7; 10 positions agree with TRBD1. CDR1 and CDR2 from the germline V gene are MNHNY and SVGAGI (reference sequence). The CDR3 sequence is 12 residues long. CDR3 protein: CASGTGAVALHF. The CDR3 region has the DNA TGTGCCAGCGGGACAGGGGCCGTGGCACTCCACTTC.

This clonotype has just a few counts. The V and J genes are TRBV3-1 and TRBJ2-1; D gene uncertain. Trimming left V 0 bases short and J 5 bases short, with 20 bases between. The CDR3 length is 18 residues. The germline V gene encodes CDR1 LGHDT and CDR2 YNNKEL (reference sequence). CDR3 coding DNA: TGTGCCAGCAGCCAAGAGAGCACACTCCGATTCGGCAACAATGAGCAGTTCTTC. Residues: CASSQESTLRFGNNEQFF.

This clonotype has only a few counts. The chain has TRBV6-6 and TRBJ1-2; no reliable D call. V lost 4 bases and J 5 bases, leaving 11 bases between the germline ends. The CDR3 sequence is 13 residues long. The germline CDR1 and CDR2 sequences are MNHNY and SVGAGI (reference sequence). The CDR3 sequence is CASSWRREYGYTF. CDR3 DNA sequence: TGTGCCAGCAGTTGGCGAAGGGAATATGGCTACACCTTC.

This chain connects TRBV5-1 to TRBJ2-4, with D uncertain. Looked up from germline, CDR1 is SGHRS and CDR2 is YFSETQ. The CDR3 contains 14 residues. The germline V and J ends were trimmed by 8 bases and 0 bases, with 12 bases remaining between them. This CDR3 is CASPLQLAKNIQYF. Written as DNA, the CDR3 is TGCGCCAGTCCCTTACAGCTAGCCAAAAACATTCAGTACTTC. Full variable domain (missing parts from reference TRBV5-1 and TRBJ2-4): KAGVTQTPRYLIKTRGQQVTLSCSPISGHRSVSWYQQTPGQGLQFLFEYFSETQRNKGNFPGRFSGRQFSNSRSEMNVSTLELGDSALYLCASPLQLAKNIQYFGAGTRLSVL.

This chain links TRBV5-4 with TRBJ2-3; TRBD1 is a possible D gene (6 bases). Between the trimmed V and J ends, which lost 5 bases and 1 base, there was a span of 17 bases. The CDR3 extends over 16 amino acids. In germline, CDR1 is SGHNT, CDR2 YYREEE (reference sequence). CDR3 residues: CASRTTGSAGTDTQYF. The DNA of the CDR3 is TGTGCCAGCAGGACAACAGGGTCTGCGGGCACAGATACGCAGTATTTT. The variable domain in full, with the rest retrieved from reference TRBV5-4 and TRBJ2-3, is ETGVTQSPTHLIKTRGQQVTLRCSSQSGHNTVSWYQQALGQGPQFIFQYYREEENGRGNFPPRFSGLQFPNYSSELNVNALELDDSALYLCASRTTGSAGTDTQYFGPGTRLTVL.

The table lists this clonotype with a few counts. This rearrangement joins TRBV30 to TRBJ2-1; TRBD1 matches at 8 bases. The CDR3 is 13 residues long. Trimming cost V 5 bases and J 1 base; bases outside gene matches: 1. The germline CDR1 and CDR2 sequences are GTSNPN and SVGIG (reference sequence). CDR3 DNA sequence: TGTGCCTGGGGGGACAGGTCCTACAATGAGCAGTTCTTC. This gives the protein CAWGDRSYNEQFF.

This clonotype was found a few times. The V and J genes are TRBV5-5 and TRBJ2-7; the D gene is possibly TRBD2 (5 bases). Trimming removed 0 bases from V and 7 bases from J, with 14 bases in between. CDR3 length equals 14 residues. Germline-derived CDR1 and CDR2 are SGHKS and YYEKEE (reference sequence). The CDR3 DNA reads TGTGCCAGCAGCTTGGAACATTACGGCGGGGAGCAGTACTTC. Translating it yields CASSLEHYGGEQYF.

The sample holds a few counts of this clonotype. The chain links TRBV25-1 to TRBJ1-2; D remains ambiguous. The V and J ends lost 1 base and 4 bases respectively, with 13 bases between them. Germline V gives CDR1 MGHDK, CDR2 SYGVNS. This CDR3 contains 15 residues. The CDR3 spells CASSEFEVAIYGYTF. DNA of the CDR3: TGTGCCAGCAGTGAATTCGAAGTCGCGATCTATGGCTACACCTTC.

This clonotype was observed a handful of times. This chain connects TRBV4-3 to TRBJ2-1; 11 bases agree with TRBD1. The germline V gene encodes CDR1 LGHNA and CDR2 YSLEER. The V segment lost 0 bases and the J segment 6 bases; nucleotides outside the gene matches: 4. The CDR3 totals 16 residues. The CDR3 nucleotides read TGCGCCAGCAGCCAAGATATGGGGACAGGGGGCAATGAGCAGTTCTTC. Translating gives CASSQDMGTGGNEQFF.

The V and J genes are TRBV30 and TRBJ2-5; D is unclear. This CDR3 spans 13 amino acids. The V and J ends lost 4 bases and 5 bases respectively, with 14 bases between them. The germline V gene encodes CDR1 GTSNPN and CDR2 SVGIG (reference sequence). For the CDR3, the DNA is TGTGCCTGGACTAGACATCCGTCGGAGACCCAGTACTTC. Protein: CAWTRHPSETQYF.

The CDR3 DNA is TGCAGCGTAATCAAGGGACTCCTATCCTACGAGCAGTACTTC. Amino acids: CSVIKGLLSYEQYF. The chain links TRBV29-1 to TRBJ2-7; possible D gene TRBD2, 6 bases. Germline-derived CDR1 and CDR2 are SQVTM and ANQGSEA. Trimming shortened V by 6 bases and J by 1 base, and 16 bases separated the two germline ends. This CDR3 comprises 14 residues.

The chain employs TRBV27 and TRBJ2-1; 13 nucleotides line up with TRBD2. CDR1 is MNHEY, CDR2 SMNVEV, per germline (reference sequence). CDR3 length: 18 residues. J lost 1 base, V lost 2 bases, and 5 bases had no gene match. This chain's CDR3 is CASSLRTSGSKSYNEQFF. DNA for the CDR3: TGTGCCAGCAGTTTAAGGACTAGCGGGAGCAAGTCCTACAATGAGCAGTTCTTC.

V is TRBV7-9 and J is TRBJ2-7; D gene ambiguous. The CDR3 has 16 amino acids. The V and J ends lost 5 bases and 0 bases respectively, with 17 bases between them. In germline, CDR1 is SEHNR, CDR2 FQNEAQ (reference sequence). In DNA form, the CDR3 reads TGTGCCAGCAGCGCCCTGCTAGGAGAGAGCTCCTACGAGCAGTACTTC. This translates into CASSALLGESSYEQYF.